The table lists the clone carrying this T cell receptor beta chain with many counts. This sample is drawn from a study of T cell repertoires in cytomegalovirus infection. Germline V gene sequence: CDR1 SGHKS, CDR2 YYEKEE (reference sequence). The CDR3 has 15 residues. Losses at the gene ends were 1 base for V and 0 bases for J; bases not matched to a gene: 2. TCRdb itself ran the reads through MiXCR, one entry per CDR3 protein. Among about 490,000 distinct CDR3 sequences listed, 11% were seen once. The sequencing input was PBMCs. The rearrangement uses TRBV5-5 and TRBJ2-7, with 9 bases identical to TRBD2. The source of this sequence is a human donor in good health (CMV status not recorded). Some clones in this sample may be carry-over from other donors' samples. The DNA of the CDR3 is TGTGCCAGCAGCTTGTTACTAGCGGGCTCCTACGAGCAGTACTTC. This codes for CASSLLLAGSYEQYF.